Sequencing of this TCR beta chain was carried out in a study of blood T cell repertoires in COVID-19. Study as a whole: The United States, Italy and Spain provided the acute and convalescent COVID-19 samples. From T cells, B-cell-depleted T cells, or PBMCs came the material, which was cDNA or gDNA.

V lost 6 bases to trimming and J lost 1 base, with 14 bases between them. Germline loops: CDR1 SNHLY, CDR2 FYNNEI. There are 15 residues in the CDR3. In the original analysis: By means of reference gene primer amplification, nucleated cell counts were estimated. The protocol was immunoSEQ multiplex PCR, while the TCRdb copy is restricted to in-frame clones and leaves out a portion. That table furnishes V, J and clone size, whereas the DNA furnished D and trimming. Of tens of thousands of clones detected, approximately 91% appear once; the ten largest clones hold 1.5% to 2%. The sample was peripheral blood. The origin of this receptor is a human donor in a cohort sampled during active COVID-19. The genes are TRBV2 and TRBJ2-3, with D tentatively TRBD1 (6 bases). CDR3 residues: CASRGQPRGTDTQYF. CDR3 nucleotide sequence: TGTGCCAGCAGGGGACAACCGCGGGGCACAGATACGCAGTATTTT.